This T cell receptor (beta chain) derives from a study of neoadjuvant anti-PD-1 for oral cavity cancer. Across the study: Non-progressing patients received a fourth nivolumab dose near day 43, then surgery on days 50-56. The study's findings and limits: Non-responders to neoadjuvant nivolumab had significantly more clonal PBMC T cells than responders.

Clones were read by immunoSEQ multiplex PCR, and TCRdb kept only the in-frame ones, dropping some. The sample consists of tens of thousands of clones, about three quarters of them appearing once. This sample's time point: after neoadjuvant nivolumab, at surgical resection. Analysis of PBMCs was direct, with no culture step. As regards this clone: Its antigen is not identified. Mismatch with germline at one junction end may stem from a read error. Other DNA sequences from this sample encode an identical CDR3 as well.

This CDR3 is built from 13 residues. Germline V gives CDR1 SQVTM, CDR2 ANQGSEA. This chain uses TRBV29-1 with TRBJ2-3, with 7 bases aligning to TRBD2. This clonotype originated in a person between 35 and 79 years old with oral cavity squamous cell carcinoma. Sequencing was performed on PBMCs, taken after nivolumab (anti-PD-1) treatment. DNA of the CDR3: TGCAGCACGAGCGGGACCAGCACAGATACGCAGTACTTT. Residues: CSTSGTSTDTQYF.